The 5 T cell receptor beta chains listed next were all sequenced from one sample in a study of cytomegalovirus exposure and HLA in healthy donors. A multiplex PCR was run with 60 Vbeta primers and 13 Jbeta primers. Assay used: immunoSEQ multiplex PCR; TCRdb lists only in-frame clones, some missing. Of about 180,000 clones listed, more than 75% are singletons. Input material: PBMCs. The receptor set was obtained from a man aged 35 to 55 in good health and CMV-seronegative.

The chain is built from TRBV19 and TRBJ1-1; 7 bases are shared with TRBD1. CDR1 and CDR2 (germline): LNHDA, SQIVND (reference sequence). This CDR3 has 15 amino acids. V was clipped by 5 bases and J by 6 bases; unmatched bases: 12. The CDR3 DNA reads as TGTGCCAGTAGTGCTAGGGACACAGGGGCTCCTGAAGCTTTCTTT. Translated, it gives CASSARDTGAPEAFF.

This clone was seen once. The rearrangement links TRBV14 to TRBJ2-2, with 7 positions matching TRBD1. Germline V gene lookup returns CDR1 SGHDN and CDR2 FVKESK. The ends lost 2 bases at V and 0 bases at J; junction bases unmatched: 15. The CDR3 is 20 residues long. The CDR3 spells CASSQHRDSHQFSNTGELFF. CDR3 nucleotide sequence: TGTGCCAGCAGCCAACACCGGGACAGCCACCAATTCTCGAACACCGGGGAGCTGTTTTTT.

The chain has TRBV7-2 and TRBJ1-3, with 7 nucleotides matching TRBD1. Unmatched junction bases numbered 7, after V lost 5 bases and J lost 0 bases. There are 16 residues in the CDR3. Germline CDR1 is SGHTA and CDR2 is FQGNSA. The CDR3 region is CASSRSGQSSGNTIYF. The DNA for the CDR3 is TGTGCCAGCAGCAGATCGGGACAGAGCTCTGGAAACACCATATATTTT. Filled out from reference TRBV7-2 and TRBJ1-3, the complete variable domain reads GAGVSQSPSNKVTEKGKDVELRCDPISGHTALYWYRQSLGQGLEFLIYFQGNSAPDKSGLPSDRFSAERTGGSVSTLTIQRTQQEDSAVYLCASSRSGQSSGNTIYFGEGSWLTVV.

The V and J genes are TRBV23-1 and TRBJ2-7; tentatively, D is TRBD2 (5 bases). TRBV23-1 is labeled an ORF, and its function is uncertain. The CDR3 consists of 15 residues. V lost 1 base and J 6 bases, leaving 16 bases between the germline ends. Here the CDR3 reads CASSQYRGLRGEQYF. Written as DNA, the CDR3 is TGCGCCAGCAGTCAATACCGCGGACTGCGAGGCGAGCAGTACTTC.

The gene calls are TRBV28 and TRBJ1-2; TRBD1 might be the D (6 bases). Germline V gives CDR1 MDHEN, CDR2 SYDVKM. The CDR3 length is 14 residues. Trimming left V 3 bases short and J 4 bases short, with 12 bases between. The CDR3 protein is CASSLGALSYGYTF. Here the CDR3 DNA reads TGTGCCAGCAGTTTGGGGGCGTTAAGCTATGGCTACACCTTC.